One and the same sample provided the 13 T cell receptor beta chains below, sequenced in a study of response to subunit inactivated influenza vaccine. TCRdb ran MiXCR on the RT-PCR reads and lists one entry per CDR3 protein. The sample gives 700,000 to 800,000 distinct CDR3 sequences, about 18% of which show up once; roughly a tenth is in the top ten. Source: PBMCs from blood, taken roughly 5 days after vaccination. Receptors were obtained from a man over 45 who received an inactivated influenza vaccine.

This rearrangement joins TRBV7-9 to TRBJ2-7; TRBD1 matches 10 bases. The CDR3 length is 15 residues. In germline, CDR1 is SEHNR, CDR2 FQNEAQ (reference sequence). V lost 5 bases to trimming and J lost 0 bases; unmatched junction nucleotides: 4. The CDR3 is CASSPGTGASYEQYF. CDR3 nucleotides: TGTGCCAGCAGCCCCGGGACAGGGGCCTCCTACGAGCAGTACTTC.

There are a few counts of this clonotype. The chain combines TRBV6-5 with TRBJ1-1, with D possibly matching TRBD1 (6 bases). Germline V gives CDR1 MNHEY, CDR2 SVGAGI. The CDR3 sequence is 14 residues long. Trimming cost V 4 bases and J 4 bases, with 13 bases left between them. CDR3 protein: CASSSGGWITEAFF. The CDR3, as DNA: TGTGCCAGCAGTTCCGGGGGCTGGATCACTGAAGCTTTCTTT.

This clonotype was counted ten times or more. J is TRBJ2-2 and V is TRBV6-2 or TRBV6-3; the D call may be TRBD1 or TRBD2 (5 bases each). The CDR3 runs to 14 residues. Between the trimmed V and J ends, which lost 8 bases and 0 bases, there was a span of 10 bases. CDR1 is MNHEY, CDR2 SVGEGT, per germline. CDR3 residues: CASRGTPNTGELFF. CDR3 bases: TGTGCCAGCCGGGGCACACCGAACACCGGGGAGCTGTTTTTT.

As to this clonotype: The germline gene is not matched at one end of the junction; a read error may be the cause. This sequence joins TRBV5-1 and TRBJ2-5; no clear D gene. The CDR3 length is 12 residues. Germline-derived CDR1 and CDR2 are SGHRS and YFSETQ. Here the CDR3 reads CASSWDQETQYF. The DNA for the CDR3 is TGTGCCAGCAGCTGGGACCAAGAGACCCAGTACTTC.

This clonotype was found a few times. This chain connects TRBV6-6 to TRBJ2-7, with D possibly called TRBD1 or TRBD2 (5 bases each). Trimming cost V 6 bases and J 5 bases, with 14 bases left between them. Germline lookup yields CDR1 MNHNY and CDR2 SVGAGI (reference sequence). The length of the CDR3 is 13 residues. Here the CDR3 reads CASSEARGDEQYF. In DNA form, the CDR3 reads TGTGCCAGCAGCGAGGCGAGGGGAGACGAGCAGTACTTC.

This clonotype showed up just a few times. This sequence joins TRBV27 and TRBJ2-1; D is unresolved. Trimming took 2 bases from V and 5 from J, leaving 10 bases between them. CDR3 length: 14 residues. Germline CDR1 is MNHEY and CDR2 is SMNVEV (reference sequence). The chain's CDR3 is CASSLEVANNEQFF. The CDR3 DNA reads TGTGCCAGCAGTTTAGAGGTAGCTAACAATGAGCAGTTCTTC.

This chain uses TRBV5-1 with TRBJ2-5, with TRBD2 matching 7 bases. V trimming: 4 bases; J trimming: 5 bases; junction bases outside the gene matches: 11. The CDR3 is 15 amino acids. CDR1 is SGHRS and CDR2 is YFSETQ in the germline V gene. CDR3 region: CASSAGTTFQETQYF. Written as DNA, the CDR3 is TGCGCCAGCAGCGCCGGGACTACCTTCCAGGAGACCCAGTACTTC.

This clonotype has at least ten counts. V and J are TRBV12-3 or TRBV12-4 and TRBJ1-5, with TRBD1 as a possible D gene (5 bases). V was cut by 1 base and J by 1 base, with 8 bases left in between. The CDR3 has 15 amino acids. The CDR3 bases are TGTGCCAGCAGTTTAGACCAGGGCAGCAATCAGCCCCAGCATTTT. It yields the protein CASSLDQGSNQPQHF.

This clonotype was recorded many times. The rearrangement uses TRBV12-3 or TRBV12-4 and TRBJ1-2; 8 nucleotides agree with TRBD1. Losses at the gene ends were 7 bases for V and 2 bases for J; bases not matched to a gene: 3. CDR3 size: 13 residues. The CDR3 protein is CASNSGGNYGYTF. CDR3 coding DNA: TGTGCCAGCAATTCAGGGGGCAACTATGGCTACACCTTC.

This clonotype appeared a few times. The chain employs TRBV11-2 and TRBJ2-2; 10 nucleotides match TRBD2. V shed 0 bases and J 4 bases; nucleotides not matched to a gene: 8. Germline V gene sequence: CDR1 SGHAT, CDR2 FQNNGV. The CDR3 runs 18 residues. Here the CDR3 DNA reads TGTGCCAGCAGCTTAGAGGGAGCGGGGGGGCTTAGCACCGGGGAGCTGTTTTTT. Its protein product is CASSLEGAGGLSTGELFF.

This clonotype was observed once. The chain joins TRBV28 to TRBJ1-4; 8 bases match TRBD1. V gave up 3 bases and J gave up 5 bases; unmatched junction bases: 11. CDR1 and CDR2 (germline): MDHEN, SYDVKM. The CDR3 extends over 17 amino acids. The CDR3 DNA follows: TGTGCCAGCAGTTTGGGGGTTCGGACAGGGCCAAATGAAAAACTGTTTTTT. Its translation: CASSLGVRTGPNEKLFF.

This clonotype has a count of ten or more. The CDR3 nucleotides read TGTGCCAGCAGTTTAGGGGACAGGGTCTACGAGCAGTACTTC. This translates into CASSLGDRVYEQYF. The rearrangement links TRBV12-3 or TRBV12-4 to TRBJ2-7, with TRBD1 matching over 9 bases. The trim removed 1 base at V and 3 bases at J, leaving 1 base unmatched. This CDR3 has 14 amino acids.

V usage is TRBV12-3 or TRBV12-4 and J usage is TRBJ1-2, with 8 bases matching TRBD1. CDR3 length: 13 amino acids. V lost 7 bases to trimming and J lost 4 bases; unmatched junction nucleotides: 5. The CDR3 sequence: CASKLDRGYGYTF. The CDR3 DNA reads TGTGCCAGCAAACTAGACAGGGGCTATGGCTACACCTTC.